The 21 T cell receptor beta chains below were found in one sample sequenced in a study of T cell changes during pregnancy in multiple sclerosis. Sequenced by immunoSEQ multiplex PCR; TCRdb stores in-frame clones only, minus some. The sample records roughly 80,000 clones, around 90% being singletons. Sequenced here: peripheral blood, sampled before pregnancy. The receptors shown here come from a female donor with multiple sclerosis, enrolled in a pregnancy study.

This chain links TRBV5-1 with TRBJ1-1, with 7 bases that match TRBD1. V gave up 1 base and J gave up 7 bases; unmatched junction bases: 4. CDR3 length: 13 amino acids. Per the germline V gene, CDR1 is SGHRS and CDR2 is YFSETQ. The CDR3 region has the DNA TGCGCCAGCAGCTTGACGGGACAGTATGAAGCTTTCTTT. Translating gives CASSLTGQYEAFF.

V usage is TRBV6-1 and J usage is TRBJ2-5, with 8 bases aligning to TRBD1. CDR3 length: 15 residues. Germline V gene data show CDR1 as MNHNS and CDR2 as SASEGT. Germline trimming cut 2 bases from V and 4 bases from J; bases unmatched to any gene: 6. In nucleotides, the CDR3 is TGTGCCAGCAGTGAATCAGGGGGCCTAGCAGAGACCCAGTACTTC. Encoded protein: CASSESGGLAETQYF.

This chain connects TRBV15 to TRBJ1-2; D gene uncertain. Trimming cost V 0 bases and J 4 bases, with 6 bases left between them. CDR3 length: 13 residues. Germline V gene lookup returns CDR1 LNHNV and CDR2 YYDKDF (reference sequence). The CDR3 loop is CATSRDHSYGYTF. CDR3 coding DNA: TGTGCCACCAGCAGAGATCATAGCTATGGCTACACCTTC.

The chain employs TRBV7-8 and TRBJ2-7; 9 nucleotides line up with TRBD1. Germline CDR1 and CDR2: SGHVS and FQNEAQ. The CDR3 is made up of 14 amino acids. V gave up 0 bases and J gave up 3 bases; unmatched junction bases: 0. The CDR3 nucleotides read TGTGCCAGCAGCTTAGCGGACAGGGGCTACGAGCAGTACTTC. It codes for CASSLADRGYEQYF.

The chain links TRBV6-1 to TRBJ1-1, with a possible D match to TRBD1 (5 bases). The CDR3 is 12 amino acids. Germline CDR1 and CDR2: MNHNS and SASEGT. Trimming removed 7 bases at V and 8 bases at J, with 14 bases between. The CDR3 protein is CASTGGEEEAFF. CDR3 DNA sequence: TGTGCCAGCACCGGGGGGGAGGAGGAAGCTTTCTTT.

The genes are TRBV5-4 and TRBJ1-2, with D perhaps TRBD1 (5 bases). This CDR3 comprises 14 residues. V shed 0 bases and J shed 4 bases, with 10 bases lying between them. Germline CDR1 is SGHNT and CDR2 is YYREEE (reference sequence). CDR3 protein: CASSLAVGPYGYTF. The CDR3 DNA reads as TGTGCCAGCAGCTTGGCCGTGGGGCCCTATGGCTACACCTTC. Full variable domain (outside the CDR3, taken from reference TRBV5-4 and TRBJ1-2): ETGVTQSPTHLIKTRGQQVTLRCSSQSGHNTVSWYQQALGQGPQFIFQYYREEENGRGNFPPRFSGLQFPNYSSELNVNALELDDSALYLCASSLAVGPYGYTFGSGTRLTVV.

The genes are TRBV29-1 and TRBJ1-1; weak D call: TRBD1 (5 bases). Trimming removed 1 base at V and 0 bases at J, with 9 bases between. The length of the CDR3 is 14 residues. Per the germline V gene, CDR1 is SQVTM and CDR2 is ANQGSEA. In nucleotides, the CDR3 is TGCAGCGTTGAAGCGGGACTCATGAACACTGAAGCTTTCTTT. Translated: CSVEAGLMNTEAFF.

This rearrangement joins TRBV27 to TRBJ2-5; 7 bases are shared with TRBD1. The CDR3 covers 14 residues. Germline V gene sequence: CDR1 MNHEY, CDR2 SMNVEV (reference sequence). The trim removed 2 bases at V and 4 bases at J, leaving 4 bases unmatched. The CDR3 nucleotides read TGTGCCAGCAGTTTAACGACAGGGCTAGAGACCCAGTACTTC. Translation gives CASSLTTGLETQYF.

The genes are TRBV15 and TRBJ2-7; D remains ambiguous. This CDR3 is 14 amino acids long. Germline V CDR1 and CDR2: LNHNV, YYDKDF (reference sequence). Trimming took off 0 bases at V and 3 bases at J, with 9 bases between the two ends. CDR3 in amino acids: CATSRDLVFYEQYF. CDR3 nucleotide sequence: TGTGCCACCAGCAGAGATCTAGTCTTCTACGAGCAGTACTTC.

This clone occurred once. V usage is TRBV27 and J usage is TRBJ1-1, with D possibly TRBD1 on 5 matching bases. Trimming removed 2 bases at V and 0 bases at J, with 10 bases between. CDR1 MNHEY and CDR2 SMNVEV come from the germline V gene (reference sequence). The CDR3 totals 15 residues. Here the CDR3 DNA reads TGTGCCAGCAGTTTAACCGAGACAGTGAACACTGAAGCTTTCTTT. Translating it yields CASSLTETVNTEAFF.

The chain employs TRBV21-1 and TRBJ2-1; TRBD1 reflects the table's D call only, with no check against the DNA. TRBV21-1 is noted as a pseudogene. The CDR3 contains 14 residues. In DNA form, the CDR3 reads TGTGCCAGCAGCAAAGCTGGCAGGGACAATGAGCAGTTCTTC. This translates into CASSKAGRDNEQFF.

Points on this clone: Germline is not matched at one junction end, which may reflect a read error. J is TRBJ2-7 and V is TRBV7-6, with a tentative D call TRBD2 (6 bases). The germline CDR1 and CDR2 sequences are SGHVS and FNYEAQ. CDR3 length equals 12 residues. The CDR3 protein is CASSLGGAGLDF. For the CDR3, the DNA is TGTGCCAGCAGCTTAGGAGGGGCGGGGCTAGACTTC.

The chain links TRBV9 to TRBJ2-7; TRBD1 might be the D (6 bases). V was shortened by 2 bases and J by 10 bases, with 16 bases between the two germline ends. Germline V lookup: CDR1 SGDLS, CDR2 YYNGEE. The CDR3 is 13 residues long. The CDR3 DNA sequence: TGTGCCAGCAGCGTGGGGCCCCCGGACAGACAGTACTTC. It codes for CASSVGPPDRQYF.

J is TRBJ2-7 and V is TRBV27; D gene unclear. The ends were cut back, 5 bases at V and 2 bases at J, with 10 bases in the middle. Germline lookup yields CDR1 MNHEY and CDR2 SMNVEV (reference sequence). The CDR3 sequence is 13 residues long. The chain's CDR3 is CASSPQVTYEQYF. CDR3 coding DNA: TGTGCCAGCAGTCCGCAGGTAACCTACGAGCAGTACTTC.

J is TRBJ2-1 and V is TRBV9, with D hard to call. The CDR3 contains 11 residues. With 6 bases removed from V and 8 bases from J, the gap between germline ends came to 9 bases. The germline V gene encodes CDR1 SGDLS and CDR2 YYNGEE. Here the CDR3 reads CASTNGDEQFF. Written as DNA, the CDR3 is TGTGCCAGCACCAACGGAGATGAGCAGTTCTTC.

The gene calls are TRBV11-2 and TRBJ2-6, with D unclear. V gave up 2 bases and J gave up 0 bases, with 8 bases separating them. The CDR3 consists of 16 residues. Germline values: CDR1 SGHAT, CDR2 FQNNGV. This CDR3 is CASSLTFSSGANVLTF. The CDR3 DNA reads as TGTGCCAGCAGCTTAACCTTCAGCTCTGGGGCCAACGTCCTGACTTTC.

This sequence joins TRBV19 and TRBJ1-1; TRBD1 matches at 9 bases. In germline, CDR1 is LNHDA, CDR2 SQIVND (reference sequence). CDR3 size: 14 residues. V trimming: 8 bases; J trimming: 10 bases; junction bases outside the gene matches: 14. CDR3 loop: CASSSPGTGRLAFF. The CDR3 DNA sequence: TGTGCCAGTTCATCCCCCGGGACAGGGAGGTTAGCTTTCTTT.

V usage is TRBV5-1 and J usage is TRBJ1-1; D is possibly TRBD1 (5 bases). V lost 0 bases and J 7 bases, leaving 16 bases between the germline ends. The CDR3 extends over 15 amino acids. From germline, CDR1 is SGHRS and CDR2 YFSETQ. The DNA of the CDR3 is TGCGCCAGCAGCTTGGTTGGGGGGTCGGAGGGTGAAGCTTTCTTT. Amino acid sequence: CASSLVGGSEGEAFF.

V and J are TRBV4-2 and TRBJ2-5; 14 nucleotides align to TRBD2. The CDR3 is 19 amino acids. The J segment lost 4 bases and the V segment lost 1 base, leaving 11 bases of the junction unmatched. CDR1 is LGHNA, CDR2 YNFKEQ, per germline. In DNA, the CDR3 is TGTGCCAGCAGCCAAGTGTTGTCGACTAGCGGGGGGGCGGGAGAGACCCAGTACTTC. The encoded protein is CASSQVLSTSGGAGETQYF.

The V gene is TRBV27, the J gene TRBJ2-7; 8 positions match TRBD1. Germline CDR1 and CDR2: MNHEY and SMNVEV (reference sequence). The CDR3 has 16 residues. J lost 7 bases, V lost 4 bases, and 15 bases had no gene match. The CDR3 DNA reads as TGTGCCAGCAGTTGGGACCCTTTGGGACAGGCGTCTGAGCAGTACTTC. This translates into CASSWDPLGQASEQYF.

This chain uses TRBV2 with TRBJ2-1; weak D call: TRBD2 (5 bases). Per the germline V gene, CDR1 is SNHLY and CDR2 is FYNNEI. V lost 3 bases, J lost 1 base, and 16 bases lay in between. The CDR3 has 17 residues. CDR3 protein: CASSEVPGIGSYNEQFF. Written as DNA, the CDR3 is TGTGCCAGCAGTGAGGTCCCGGGGATCGGGTCCTACAATGAGCAGTTCTTC.